The present TCR beta chain was sequenced within a study of T-cell memory formation after mild COVID-19. One entry per CDR3 protein results from TCRdb running MiXCR on the 5' RACE reads. The sample includes about 620,000 distinct CDR3 sequences, about 20% of them seen just once. This clonotype was observed at least ten times. Germline V gives CDR1 DFQATT, CDR2 SNEGSKA (reference sequence). V was pared by 5 bases and J by 3 bases, with 13 bases between. The CDR3 contains 13 residues. The source material was PBMCs or a T cell subset sorted from them (not recorded which). The source of this sequence is an adult woman who had mild COVID-19 (a few samples of this study predate the infection). Cell type and time point are not known. The genes are TRBV20-1 and TRBJ1-2; D is uncertain. CDR3 sequence (DNA): TGCAGTGCTCTGGACGGGTGGGACTATGGCTACACCTTC. Amino acids: CSALDGWDYGYTF.